This entry lists 13 T cell receptor beta chains sequenced from one sample in a study of tissue T cells after allogeneic stem cell transplantation. Profiled with immunoSEQ multiplex PCR; TCRdb holds only in-frame clones, not every one. The sample shows about 10,000 clones, about half of them seen only once. Time point reported: mouse harvest day 7 after allogeneic transplant. The graft held 10^6 splenic CD5+ T cells and 10^7 T-cell-depleted bone marrow cells. Material: gut tissue. Receptors originate from a female BALB/c mouse given C57BL/6 T cells with graft-versus-host disease after an allogeneic hematopoietic cell transplant.

Comments on this clone: The germline and genes are mouse ones. Read sequence stops 1 residue before the CDR3 end, and the germline J gene provides the missing end. This chain connects TRBV26 to TRBJ1-5; a weak D match, TRBD1 (6 bases). CDR3 length: 13 amino acids. Between the trimmed V and J ends, which lost 3 bases and 5 bases, there was a span of 8 bases. Germline V CDR1 and CDR2: KGHPV, FQNQEV (reference sequence). CDR3 region: CASSLGTYQAPLF. CDR3 bases read: TGTGCCAGCAGTCTCGGGACATACCAGGCTCCGCTT.

With regard to this clone: Here the gene names and germline are mouse. The read ends 1 residue shy of where the CDR3 ends; the end is completed using the germline J gene. In the same sample, other DNA sequences code for this CDR3. The rearrangement uses TRBV26 and TRBJ1-1; the D is unclear. The V gene's germline CDR1 is KGHPV and CDR2 FQNQEV (reference sequence). V lost 2 bases and J lost 2, with 9 bases in between. The CDR3 is 14 residues long. CDR3 region: CASSLDRGNTEVFF. CDR3 bases read: TGTGCCAGCAGTCTGGACCGGGGTAACACAGAAGTCTTC. Full variable domain (missing parts from reference TRBV26 and TRBJ1-1): NSKVIQTPRYLVKGQGQKAKMRCIPEKGHPVVFWYQQNKNNEFKFLINFQNQEVLQQIDMTEKRFSAECPSNSPCSLEIQSSEAGDSALYLCASSLDRGNTEVFFGKGTRLTVV.

To note about this clone: The gene names here belong to mouse. With the read ending 1 residue before the CDR3 end, the germline J gene is used to fill in that end. The chain uses TRBV16 and TRBJ2-4; 9 bases are shared with TRBD2. Germline V gene sequence: CDR1 SGHSA, CDR2 FRNQAP. After removal of 4 bases from V and 3 bases from J, the junction contained 2 bases not matched to a gene. The CDR3 loop spans 14 amino acids. CDR3 residues: CASSSWGGQNTLYF. The DNA read from the CDR3 is TGTGCAAGCAGCTCTTGGGGGGGCCAAAACACCTTGTAC.

Details on this clone: These gene names are mouse names. The missing CDR3 end, 1 residue past where the read stops, is filled in from the germline J gene. The chain has TRBV1 and TRBJ2-4; 11 bases are shared with TRBD2. Trimming at V came to 3 bases and at J to 4 bases, leaving 6 bases not matched to a gene. This CDR3 has 16 amino acids. Per the germline V gene, CDR1 is NSQYPW and CDR2 is LRSPGD (reference sequence). This chain's CDR3 is CTCSARLGGKENTLYF. Incomplete CDR3 DNA: TGCACCTGCAGTGCCCGACTGGGGGGGAAGGAAAACACCTTGTAC.

Points on this clone: The gene names given are mouse names. Read data end 1 residue before the CDR3 end; the end is taken from the germline J gene. This sequence joins TRBV12-2 and TRBJ2-7, with D hard to call. CDR3 length: 14 amino acids. V shed 0 bases and J shed 0 bases, with 8 bases lying between them. Germline V CDR1 and CDR2: SGHLS, HYDKME. The sequenced part of the CDR3 DNA is TGTGCCAGCTCTCTCCACTCGAGCTCCTATGAACAGTAC. Its protein product is CASSLHSSSYEQY. The whole CDR3 reads CASSLHSSSYEQYF.

This clone came up a few times. The genes are named according to mouse. The CDR3 extends 1 residue past the end of the read, so its final part is completed from the germline J gene. The chain is built from TRBV3 and TRBJ2-1; the match to TRBD2 covers 13 bases. In germline, CDR1 is SNHLY, CDR2 FYNGKV (reference sequence). V dropped 3 bases and J dropped 7; count of bases not matched to a gene: 3. This CDR3 is built from 15 residues. The covered CDR3 bases are TGTGCCAGCAGCTTGGGACTGGGGGGGAAAGCTGAGCAGTTC. Translation: CASSLGLGGKAEQF. The whole CDR3 reads CASSLGLGGKAEQFF.

Concerning this clone itself: Gene names are the mouse ones. Read data end 1 residue before the CDR3 end; the end is taken from the germline J gene. This sequence joins TRBV29 and TRBJ1-1, with TRBD1 identical over 8 bases. With 4 bases clipped from V and 1 base from J, the junction kept 5 bases outside the gene matches. The CDR3 sequence is 15 residues long. Germline V gene data show CDR1 as MSHET and CDR2 as SYDVDS. CDR3 bases read: TGTGCTAGCAGTTCCCCTGGGACAGGGAACACAGAAGTCTTC. Its translation is CASSSPGTGNTEVF. The full CDR3 is CASSSPGTGNTEVFF.

On this clone itself: Gene names are mouse gene names. CDR3 DNA, as far as it was read: TGTGCCAGCAGTGATGCATCTGGGGGGGGCGCAGAAACGCTGTAT. Amino acids: CASSDASGGGAETLY. The entire CDR3 is CASSDASGGGAETLYF. The rearrangement links TRBV13-1 to TRBJ2-3, with 9 bases aligning to TRBD2. The CDR3 extends 1 residue past the end of the read, so its final part is completed from the germline J gene. The CDR3 contains 16 residues. Trimming cost V 0 bases and J 3 bases; bases outside gene matches: 5. CDR1 is NSHNY, CDR2 SYGAGN, per germline.

This clone was recorded a few times. Gene names and germline match the mouse. Sequencing ends 1 residue short of the CDR3 end; the germline J gene provides the rest. The gene calls are TRBV23 and TRBJ2-7; the D call in the table, TRBD2, was not verified against the DNA. CDR3 length: 14 amino acids. Germline lookup yields CDR1 KGHTA and CDR2 FQNQQP. The CDR3 sequence: CSSRLTGGSYEQYF. The DNA read from the CDR3 is TGCTCCAGCAGGCTGACTGGGGGCTCCTATGAACAGTAC. The entire variable domain, with the rest obtained from reference TRBV23 and TRBJ2-7, is as follows: DAAVTQKPRYLIKMKGQEAEMKCIPEKGHTAVFWYQQKQSKELKFLIYFQNQQPLDQIDMVKERFSAVCPSSSLCSLGIRTCEAEDSALYLCSSRLTGGSYEQYFGPGTRLTVL.

About this clone itself: Gene names are mouse gene names. The read ends 1 residue before the CDR3 terminus; that terminus is restored from the germline J gene. The genes are TRBV23 and TRBJ2-3; the tabulated D call, TRBD2, remains unverified against the DNA. CDR3 length: 14 residues. Germline V gene lookup returns CDR1 KGHTA and CDR2 FQNQQP. CDR3 DNA, as far as it was read: TGCTCCAGCAGCCGGGACTGGGGGCCAGAAACGCTGTAT. Translated, it gives CSSSRDWGPETLY. The CDR3 in its entirety is CSSSRDWGPETLYF.

In the case of this clone: Genes and germline are mouse. CDR3 protein: CASSLANQDTQYF. The DNA read from the CDR3 is TGTGCCAGCAGCTTAGCGAACCAAGACACCCAGTAC. V and J are TRBV3 and TRBJ2-5; D is unclear. The CDR3 goes on 1 residue after the read ends, and that part is filled in from the germline J gene. The V gene's germline CDR1 is SNHLY and CDR2 FYNGKV (reference sequence). CDR3 length: 13 residues. V was pared by 0 bases and J by 0 bases, with 1 base between.

Within the sample, this clone is medium-sized (0.01 to 0.1%). Gene labels here are mouse ones. Read coverage stops 1 residue before the CDR3 terminus; the germline J gene supplies the remainder. This chain connects TRBV29 to TRBJ1-1; 7 positions agree with TRBD1. With V trimmed by 4 bases and J by 10 bases, 3 bases remained unmatched. Germline V gene lookup returns CDR1 MSHET and CDR2 SYDVDS. The CDR3 loop spans 11 amino acids. CDR3 sequence reads: CASSYTGVVFF. The DNA read from the CDR3 is TGTGCTAGCAGTTATACAGGGGTAGTCTTC.

This clone was counted only a few times. Each gene name is a mouse one. With the read ending 1 residue before the CDR3 end, the germline J gene is used to fill in that end. This chain joins TRBV23 and TRBJ2-5; the DNA was not compared with TRBD1, the D call given in the table. In germline, CDR1 is KGHTA, CDR2 FQNQQP. CDR3 length: 12 amino acids. CDR3 in amino acids: CSSSWDRDTQYF. CDR3 DNA (partial): TGCTCCAGCAGCTGGGACAGGGACACCCAGTAC.